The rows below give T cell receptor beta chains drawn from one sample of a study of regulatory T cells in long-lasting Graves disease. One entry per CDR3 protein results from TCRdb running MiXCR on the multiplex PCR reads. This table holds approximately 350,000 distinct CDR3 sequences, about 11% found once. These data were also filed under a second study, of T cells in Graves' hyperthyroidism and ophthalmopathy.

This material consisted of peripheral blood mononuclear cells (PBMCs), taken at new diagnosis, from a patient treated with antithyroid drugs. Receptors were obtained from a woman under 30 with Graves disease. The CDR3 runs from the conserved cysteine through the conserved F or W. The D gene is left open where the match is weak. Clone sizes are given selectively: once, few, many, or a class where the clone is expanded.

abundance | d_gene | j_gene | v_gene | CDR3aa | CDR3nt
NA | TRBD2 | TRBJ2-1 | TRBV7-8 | CASSFIAGGGEQFF | TGTGCCAGCAGCTTCATAGCGGGGGGTGGTGAGCAGTTCTTC
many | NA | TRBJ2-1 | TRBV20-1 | CSANRYYNEQFF | TGCAGTGCTAACCGATACTACAATGAGCAGTTCTTC
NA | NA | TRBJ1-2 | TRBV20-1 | CSAKSPQGSLSYTF | TGCAGTGCTAAGAGTCCCCAGGGGAGCCTGAGCTACACCTTC
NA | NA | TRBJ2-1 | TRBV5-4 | CASSLAGRNEQFF | TGTGCCAGCAGCTTGGCCGGGCGAAATGAGCAGTTCTTC
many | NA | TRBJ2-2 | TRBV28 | CASSGNRRNLNTGELFF | TGTGCCAGCAGTGGAAACAGGAGAAATCTGAACACCGGGGAGCTGTTTTTT
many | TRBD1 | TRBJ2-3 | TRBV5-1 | CASSLPGQGARDTQYF | TGCGCCAGCAGCTTACCGGGACAGGGGGCGAGAGATACGCAGTATTTT
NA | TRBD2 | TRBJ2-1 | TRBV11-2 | CASSFLAAYNEQFF | TGTGCCAGCAGCTTTCTAGCGGCCTACAATGAGCAGTTCTTC
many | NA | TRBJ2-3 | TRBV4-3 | CASSQAWGLRTDTQYF | TGCGCCAGCAGCCAAGCCTGGGGACTCCGCACAGATACGCAGTATTTT
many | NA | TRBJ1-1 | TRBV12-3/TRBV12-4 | CASSLLSRDTEAFF | TGTGCCAGCAGTTTACTGAGCAGGGACACTGAAGCTTTCTTT
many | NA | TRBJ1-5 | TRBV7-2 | CASSLGLRPDQPQHF | TGTGCCAGCAGCTTAGGGCTCCGCCCGGATCAGCCCCAGCATTTT
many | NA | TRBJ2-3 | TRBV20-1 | CSAPKDWGTDTQYF | TGCAGTGCCCCGAAGGACTGGGGCACAGATACGCAGTATTTT
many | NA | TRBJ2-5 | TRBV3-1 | CASSQDGEAWGAKTQYF | TGTGCCAGCAGCCAAGATGGGGAGGCTTGGGGGGCAAAGACCCAGTACTTC
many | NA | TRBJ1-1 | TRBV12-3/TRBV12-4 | CASSFNGQWLEAFF | TGTGCCAGCAGTTTTAACGGACAGTGGTTAGAAGCTTTCTTT
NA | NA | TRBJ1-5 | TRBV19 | CASSLIGLRVEIWGNQPQHF | TGTGCCAGTAGTTTGATTGGACTGAGGGTCGAAATATGGGGCAATCAGCCCCAGCATTTT
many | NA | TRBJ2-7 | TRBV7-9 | CASSLWRDRTFYEQYF | TGTGCCAGCAGCTTATGGCGGGACAGAACTTTCTACGAGCAGTACTTC
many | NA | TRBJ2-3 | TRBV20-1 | CSARPMGRTSTDTQYF | TGCAGTGCTAGACCTATGGGGCGGACAAGCACAGATACGCAGTATTTT
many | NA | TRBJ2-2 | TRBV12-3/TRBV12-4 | CASSDPSAMNTGELFF | TGTGCCAGCAGTGACCCTAGCGCGATGAACACCGGGGAGCTGTTTTTT
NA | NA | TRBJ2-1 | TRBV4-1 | CASSTKLPSYNEQFF | TGCGCCAGCAGCACAAAACTACCCTCCTACAATGAGCAGTTCTTC
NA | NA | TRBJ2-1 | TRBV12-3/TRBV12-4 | CASRWDFGLEQFF | TGTGCCAGCAGATGGGACTTCGGTCTGGAGCAGTTCTTC
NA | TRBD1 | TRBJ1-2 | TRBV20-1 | CSEKTGKHRGSASHLYGYTF | TGCAGTGAAAAAACAGGAAAACACAGGGGCTCGGCATCTCATCTCTATGGCTACACCTTC
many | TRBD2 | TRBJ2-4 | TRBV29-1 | CSVEGGGRGIQYF | TGCAGCGTTGAAGGCGGGGGGAGGGGCATTCAGTACTTC
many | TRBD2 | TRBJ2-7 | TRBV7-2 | CASSVTSGYEQYF | TGTGCCAGCAGCGTGACTAGCGGCTACGAGCAGTACTTC
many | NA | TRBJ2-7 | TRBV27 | CASHSLGSHEQYF | TGTGCCAGCCACTCTCTGGGGTCCCACGAGCAGTACTTC
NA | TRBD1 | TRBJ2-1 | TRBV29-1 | CSVDRGGDEQFF | TGCAGCGTCGACAGGGGCGGTGATGAGCAGTTCTTC
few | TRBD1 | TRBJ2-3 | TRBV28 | CASSFTGGPLRGTDTQYF | TGTGCCAGCAGTTTTACAGGGGGTCCTTTACGTGGCACAGATACGCAGTATTTT
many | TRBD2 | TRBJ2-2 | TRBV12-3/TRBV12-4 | CASSRAGLVLVGELFF | TGTGCCAGCAGTAGAGCGGGACTGGTTCTGGTCGGGGAGCTGTTTTTT
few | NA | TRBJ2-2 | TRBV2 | CASSDEGSTGELLF | TGTGCCAGCAGTGATGAAGGGTCTACCGGGGAGCTGCTTTTT
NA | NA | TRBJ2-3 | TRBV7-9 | CASSLTLRDTQYF | TGTGCCAGCAGCTTAACCCTTCGTGATACGCAGTATTTT
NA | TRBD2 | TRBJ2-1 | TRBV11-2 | CASSFGAGAYNEQFF | TGTGCCAGCAGTTTCGGAGCGGGGGCTTACAATGAGCAGTTCTTC
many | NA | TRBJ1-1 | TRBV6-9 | CASSYGQGRNTEAFF | TGTGCCAGCAGTTACGGGCAGGGAAGGAACACTGAAGCTTTCTTT
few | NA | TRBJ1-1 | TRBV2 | CASSIWENTEAFF | TGTGCCAGCAGTATATGGGAGAACACTGAAGCTTTCTTT
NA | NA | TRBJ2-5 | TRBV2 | CASSEETFVETQYF | TGTGCCAGCAGTGAGGAAACATTTGTGGAGACCCAGTACTTC
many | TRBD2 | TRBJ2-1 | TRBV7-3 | CASSSGRASGGWEQFF | TGTGCCAGCAGCTCTGGTCGGGCTAGCGGGGGTTGGGAGCAGTTCTTC
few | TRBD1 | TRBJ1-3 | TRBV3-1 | CASRQGTGGSGNTIYF | TGTGCCAGCAGACAAGGGACAGGGGGCTCTGGAAACACCATATATTTT
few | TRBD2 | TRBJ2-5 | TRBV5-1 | CASRDPSGGETQYF | TGCGCCAGCAGGGACCCCAGCGGGGGAGAGACCCAGTACTTC
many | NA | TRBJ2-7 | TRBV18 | CASSLGRRSYEQYF | TGTGCCAGCTCTCTGGGGAGGAGATCCTACGAGCAGTACTTC
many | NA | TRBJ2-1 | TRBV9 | CASSVVGGTYNEQFF | TGTGCCAGCAGCGTAGTAGGGGGTACCTACAATGAGCAGTTCTTC